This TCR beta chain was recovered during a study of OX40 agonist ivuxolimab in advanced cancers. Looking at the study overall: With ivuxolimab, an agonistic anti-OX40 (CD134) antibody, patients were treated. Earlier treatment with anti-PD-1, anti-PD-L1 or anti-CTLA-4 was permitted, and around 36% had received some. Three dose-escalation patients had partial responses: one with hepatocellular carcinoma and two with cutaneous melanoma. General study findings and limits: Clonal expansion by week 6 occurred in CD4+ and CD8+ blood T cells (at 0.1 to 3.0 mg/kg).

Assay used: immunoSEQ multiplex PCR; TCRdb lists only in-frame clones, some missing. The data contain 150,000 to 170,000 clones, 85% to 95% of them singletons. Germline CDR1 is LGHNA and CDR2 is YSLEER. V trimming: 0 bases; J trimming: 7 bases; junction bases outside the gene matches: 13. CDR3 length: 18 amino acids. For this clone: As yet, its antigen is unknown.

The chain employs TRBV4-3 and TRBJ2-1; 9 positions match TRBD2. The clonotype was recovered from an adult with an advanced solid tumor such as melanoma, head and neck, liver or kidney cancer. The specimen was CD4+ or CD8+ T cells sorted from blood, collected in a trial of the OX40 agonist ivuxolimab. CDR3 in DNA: TGCGCCAGCAGCCAAGACCCCGCGGGAGGGACTTCAACGAATGAGCAGTTCTTC. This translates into CASSQDPAGGTSTNEQFF.